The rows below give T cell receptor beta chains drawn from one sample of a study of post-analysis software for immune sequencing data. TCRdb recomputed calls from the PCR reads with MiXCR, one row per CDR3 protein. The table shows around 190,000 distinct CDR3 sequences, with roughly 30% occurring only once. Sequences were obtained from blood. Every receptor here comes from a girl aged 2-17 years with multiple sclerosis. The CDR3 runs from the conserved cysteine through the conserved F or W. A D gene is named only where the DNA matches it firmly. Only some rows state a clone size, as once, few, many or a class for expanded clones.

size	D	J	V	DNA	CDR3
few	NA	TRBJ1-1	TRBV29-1	TGCAGCGTTGAGGAGTCGATGAACACTGAAGCTTTCTTT	CSVEESMNTEAFF
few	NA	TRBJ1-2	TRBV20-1	TGCAGTGCTGGACCCGGGACGGACTATGGCTACACCTTC	CSAGPGTDYGYTF
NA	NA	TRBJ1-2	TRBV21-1	TGTGCCAGCAGCAAAGCAACTCCGGGCCAGACCCGAAGCCACTATGGCTACACCTTC	CASSKATPGQTRSHYGYTF
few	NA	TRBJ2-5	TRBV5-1	TGCGCCAGCAGCGGAGAACTAGGTGGGACCCAGTACTTC	CASSGELGGTQYF
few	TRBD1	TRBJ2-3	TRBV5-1	TGCGCCAGCAGCGGCGACAGGGGGCAGAGCACAGATACGCAGTATTTT	CASSGDRGQSTDTQYF
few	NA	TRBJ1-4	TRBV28	TGTGCCAGCAATTCCCGGGGCTTCCTTGAAAAACTGTTTTTT	CASNSRGFLEKLFF
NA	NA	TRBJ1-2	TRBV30	TGTGCCTGGAGTTTAGTTTCTATTGGCTACACCTTC	CAWSLVSIGYTF
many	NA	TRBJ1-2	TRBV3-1	TGTGCCAGCAGCCCCCTCGGGACAACTAACTATGGCTACACCTTC	CASSPLGTTNYGYTF
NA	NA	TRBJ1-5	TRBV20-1	TGCAGTGCTAGCGGTCGGGGCTCTTATAGCGATCAGCCCCAGCATTTT	CSASGRGSYSDQPQHF
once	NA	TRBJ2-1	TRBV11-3	TGTGCCAGCAGCCCCGGGGCCACCGCCTCCAATGAGCAGTTCTTC	CASSPGATASNEQFF
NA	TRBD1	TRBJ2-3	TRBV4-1	TGCGCCAGCAGTCCAAGGAGTCAGGGGGTAGATACGCAGTATTTT	CASSPRSQGVDTQYF
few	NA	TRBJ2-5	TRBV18	TGTGCCAGCTCACCGGGACACGAAGAGACCCAGTACTTC	CASSPGHEETQYF
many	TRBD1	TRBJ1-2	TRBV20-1	TGCAGTGCTAGACGCATCCTGACAGGGAATGGCTACACCTTC	CSARRILTGNGYTF
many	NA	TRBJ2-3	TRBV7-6	TGTGCCAGCAGCTTAATCTATTCGGGACGCACAGATACGCAGTATTTT	CASSLIYSGRTDTQYF
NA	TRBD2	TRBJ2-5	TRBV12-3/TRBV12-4	TGTGCCAGCAGTCTCCTAGCGGGGACACAAGAGACCCAGTACTTC	CASSLLAGTQETQYF
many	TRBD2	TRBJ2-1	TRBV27	TGTGCCAGCAGCCGTTTCCGGGTAGCGGGGGGGCCCAATGAGCAGTTCTTC	CASSRFRVAGGPNEQFF
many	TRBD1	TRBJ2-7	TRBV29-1	TGCAGCGTTGAAAATCCGGGACAGGGTCTCTCCTACGAGCAGTACTTC	CSVENPGQGLSYEQYF
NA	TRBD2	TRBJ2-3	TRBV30	TGTGCCTGGAACCGCCGACTAGCGGGCAGCACAGATACGCAGTATTTT	CAWNRRLAGSTDTQYF
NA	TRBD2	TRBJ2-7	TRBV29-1	TGCAGCGTTACTGGACTAGCGGATTCAGGCGAGCAGTACTTC	CSVTGLADSGEQYF
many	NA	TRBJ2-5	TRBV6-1	TGTGCCAGCGACAGGACTACGTACCAAGAGACCCAGTACTTC	CASDRTTYQETQYF
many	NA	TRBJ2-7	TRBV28	TGTGCCAGCAAAATCGGGACGGCAGGATACGAGCAGTACTTC	CASKIGTAGYEQYF
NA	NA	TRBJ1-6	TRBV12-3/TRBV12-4	TGTGCCAGCAGTTTATGGGGACCCGATAATTCACCCCTCCACTTT	CASSLWGPDNSPLHF
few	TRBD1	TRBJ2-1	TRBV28	TGTGCCAGCAGCTCTCCCGGGACAGGGGGTTTCGCGTTCTTC	CASSSPGTGGFAFF
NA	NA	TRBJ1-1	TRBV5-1	TGCGCCAGCAGCACCGACTCGAACACTGAAGCTTTCTTT	CASSTDSNTEAFF
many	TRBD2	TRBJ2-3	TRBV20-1	TGCAGTGCTAGGGGCCCGGGGGGAAGCACAGATACGCAGTATTTT	CSARGPGGSTDTQYF
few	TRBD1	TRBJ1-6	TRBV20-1	TGCAGTGCTCCCCAGACAGGGGAACGTAATTCACCCCTCCACTTT	CSAPQTGERNSPLHF
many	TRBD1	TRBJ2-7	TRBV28	TGTGCCAGCAGTCCATCCGGGACAGGGTATTACGAGCAGTACTTC	CASSPSGTGYYEQYF
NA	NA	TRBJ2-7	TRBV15	TGTGCCGCCAGCATCCCCTACAATGAGCAGTACTTC	CAASIPYNEQYF
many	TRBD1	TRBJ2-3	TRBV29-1	TGCAGCGTTGCTAGGGGGCTCACAGATACGCAGTATTTT	CSVARGLTDTQYF